The 31 T cell receptor beta chains listed next were all sequenced from one sample in a study of T cell responses to AZD1222 COVID-19 vaccine. The repertoire was sequenced with immunoSEQ multiplex PCR; TCRdb's copy has only in-frame clones and lacks some. The sample holds about 97,000 clones, approximately 87% seen once. Here the sequenced sample was peripheral blood, taken 28 days after the second AZD1222 dose. The origin of the receptors is an adult who received the AZD1222 COVID-19 vaccine.

The V gene is TRBV3-1 (or the pseudogene TRBV3-2), the J gene TRBJ2-7; D gene ambiguous. The CDR3 totals 13 residues. From germline, CDR1 is LGHDT and CDR2 YNNKEL (reference sequence). V dropped 2 bases and J dropped 12 bases, with 17 bases sitting between them. The CDR3 protein is CASSQTETGGRYF. CDR3 in DNA: TGTGCCAGCAGCCAAACAGAAACCGGCGGTCGGTACTTC.

This clone was seen a single time. The rearrangement joins TRBV7-3 to TRBJ2-1; no firm D call. Germline CDR1 is SGHTA and CDR2 is FQGTGA. CDR3 length: 13 amino acids. Trimming removed 2 bases from V and 5 bases from J, with 7 bases in between. This CDR3 is CASSLFLNNEQFF. DNA for the CDR3: TGTGCCAGCAGCTTATTCCTGAACAATGAGCAGTTCTTC.

This clone was recorded once. CDR3 in DNA: TGTGCCAGCAGTGTCTTGACAGGGGCCGGGGAGCTGTTTTTT. Translating it yields CASSVLTGAGELFF. V usage is TRBV6-4 and J usage is TRBJ2-2, with TRBD1 matching 8 bases. The CDR3 has 14 amino acids. V lost 4 bases and J lost 6; bases outside the gene matches: 4. Germline CDR1 is MRHNA and CDR2 is SNTAGT.

The chain uses TRBV5-1 and TRBJ1-2; possibly TRBD1 for D (6 bases). Trimming stripped 0 bases from V and 4 bases from J, with 10 bases between. Germline assignment: CDR1 SGHRS and CDR2 YFSETQ. The CDR3 sequence is 14 residues long. CDR3 amino acids: CASSLDGQSYGYTF. The CDR3 DNA follows: TGCGCCAGCAGCTTGGACGGACAGTCCTATGGCTACACCTTC.

The rearrangement uses TRBV27 and TRBJ1-2, with no clear D. CDR1 and CDR2 from the germline V gene are MNHEY and SMNVEV (reference sequence). V was pared by 1 base and J by 3 bases, with 9 bases between. CDR3 length: 14 amino acids. DNA of the CDR3: TGTGCCAGCAGTTTATTATGGGGAGACTATGGCTACACCTTC. This translates into CASSLLWGDYGYTF.

V and J are TRBV28 and TRBJ1-5; 7 positions agree with TRBD1. Germline values: CDR1 MDHEN, CDR2 SYDVKM. The junction had 13 bases not matched to a gene; V was cut back by 7 bases and J by 7 bases. CDR3 length: 15 amino acids. For the CDR3, the DNA is TGTGCCAGCACCCATATAAAAGGGGGCAGGCAGCCCCAGCATTTT. Protein: CASTHIKGGRQPQHF.

The V gene is TRBV7-2, the J gene TRBJ1-1; TRBD1 matches 11 bases. The V segment lost 2 bases and the J segment 5 bases; nucleotides outside the gene matches: 10. Per germline, CDR1 SGHTA and CDR2 FQGNSA. The CDR3 spans 17 residues. The CDR3 coding sequence is TGTGCCAGCAGCTTAAGTGGCCGGGGACAGGGGGTAACTGAAGCTTTCTTT. Translated: CASSLSGRGQGVTEAFF.

The chain employs TRBV19 and TRBJ2-7, with D perhaps matching TRBD1 (5 bases). This CDR3 is built from 16 residues. In germline, CDR1 is LNHDA, CDR2 SQIVND (reference sequence). V was cut by 4 bases and J by 0 bases, with 16 bases left in between. The CDR3 here is CASSRDGAASSYEQYF. For the CDR3, the DNA is TGTGCCAGTAGTAGGGATGGGGCTGCTAGCTCCTACGAGCAGTACTTC. Using reference TRBV19 and TRBJ2-7 for the parts outside the CDR3, the full variable domain is DGGITQSPKYLFRKEGQNVTLSCEQNLNHDAMYWYRQDPGQGLRLIYYSQIVNDFQKGDIAEGYSVSREKKESFPLTVTSAQKNPTAFYLCASSRDGAASSYEQYFGPGTRLTVT.

This clone has a single count. The genes are TRBV3-1 (or the pseudogene TRBV3-2) and TRBJ2-2; 10 nucleotides match TRBD1. This CDR3 spans 17 amino acids. V shed 0 bases and J 6 bases; nucleotides not matched to a gene: 7. Germline CDR1 and CDR2: LGHDT and YNNKEL (reference sequence). The CDR3 here is CASSQDRATGGPGELFF. CDR3 in DNA: TGTGCCAGCAGCCAAGATCGTGCGACAGGGGGCCCCGGGGAGCTGTTTTTT.

The gene calls are TRBV10-3 and TRBJ2-1, with D possibly being TRBD1 or TRBD2 (7 bases each). CDR3 length: 15 amino acids. CDR1 and CDR2 (germline): ENHRY, SYGVKD. The V and J ends lost 10 bases and 1 base respectively, with 17 bases between them. The CDR3 DNA reads as TGTGCCACAGGGGGGGCGGGGTCTTCCTACAATGAGCAGTTCTTC. Translation gives CATGGAGSSYNEQFF.

The chain couples TRBV6-5 to TRBJ1-5; no clear D gene. Germline V lookup: CDR1 MNHEY, CDR2 SVGAGI. The V end lost 0 bases, the J end lost 6 bases, and 6 bases lay between the germline ends. This CDR3 has 13 residues. The CDR3, as DNA: TGTGCCAGCAGTTACTCGACGGGTCAGCCCCAGCATTTT. Translated: CASSYSTGQPQHF.

This chain links TRBV15 with TRBJ1-6; the match to TRBD1 covers 7 bases. Germline V CDR1 and CDR2: LNHNV, YYDKDF (reference sequence). Losses at the gene ends were 4 bases for V and 7 bases for J; bases not matched to a gene: 4. CDR3 length: 14 amino acids. CDR3 protein: CATSIGQENSPLHF. The CDR3 region has the DNA TGTGCCACCAGCATCGGACAGGAAAATTCACCCCTCCACTTT.

DNA of the CDR3: TGTGCCAGCAGCCCGCCCCGTCGGCCCCACGAGCAGTACTTC. Amino acid sequence: CASSPPRRPHEQYF. V usage is TRBV9 and J usage is TRBJ2-7, with D uncertain. Germline V gene sequence: CDR1 SGDLS, CDR2 YYNGEE. Trimming shortened V by 4 bases and J by 5 bases, and 16 bases separated the two germline ends. This CDR3 is built from 14 residues.

The chain has TRBV2 and TRBJ2-3; a possible D gene is TRBD2 (6 bases). Trimming took 6 bases from V and 2 from J, leaving 12 bases between them. From germline, CDR1 is SNHLY and CDR2 FYNNEI. This CDR3 region has 14 residues. The CDR3 sequence is CASRGLILTDTQYF. The CDR3 nucleotides are TGTGCCAGCAGGGGACTGATACTCACAGATACGCAGTATTTT.

The V call is TRBV5-4, the J call TRBJ2-1, with no clear D. The germline V and J ends were trimmed by 0 bases and 5 bases, with 6 bases remaining between them. The CDR3 length is 13 residues. Per the germline V gene, CDR1 is SGHNT and CDR2 is YYREEE (reference sequence). The CDR3 spells CASSLEGHNEQFF. CDR3 DNA: TGTGCCAGCAGCTTGGAGGGTCACAATGAGCAGTTCTTC. The full variable domain, with the rest looked up from reference TRBV5-4 and TRBJ2-1, is ETGVTQSPTHLIKTRGQQVTLRCSSQSGHNTVSWYQQALGQGPQFIFQYYREEENGRGNFPPRFSGLQFPNYSSELNVNALELDDSALYLCASSLEGHNEQFFGPGTRLTVL.

In its sample, this clone was seen once. V is TRBV9 and J is TRBJ2-1; D might be TRBD2 (6 bases). V was trimmed by 0 bases and J by 1 base, leaving 14 bases between them. The CDR3 consists of 17 residues. Germline lookup yields CDR1 SGDLS and CDR2 YYNGEE. The CDR3 sequence is CASSVGNNAGSYNEQFF. The CDR3 nucleotides read TGTGCCAGCAGCGTAGGTAACAACGCGGGATCCTACAATGAGCAGTTCTTC.

The gene calls are TRBV18 and TRBJ2-3; no firm D call. CDR1 and CDR2 (germline): KGHSH, LQKENI. The CDR3 spans 13 residues. Trimming took 0 bases from V and 3 from J, leaving 4 bases between them. The CDR3 loop reads CASSPPITDTQYF. The CDR3 DNA reads as TGTGCCAGCTCACCACCTATAACAGATACGCAGTATTTT.

J is TRBJ2-7 and V is TRBV9; D unclear. Germline CDR1 and CDR2: SGDLS and YYNGEE. Trimming stripped 0 bases from V and 5 bases from J, with 9 bases between. The CDR3 loop spans 13 amino acids. The CDR3 spells CASSVAGWDEQYF. The DNA for the CDR3 is TGTGCCAGCAGCGTAGCCGGCTGGGACGAGCAGTACTTC. The entire variable domain, with the rest obtained from reference TRBV9 and TRBJ2-7, is as follows: DSGVTQTPKHLITATGQRVTLRCSPRSGDLSVYWYQQSLDQGLQFLIQYYNGEERAKGNILERFSAQQFPDLHSELNLSSLELGDSALYFCASSVAGWDEQYFGPGTRLTVT.

The chain joins TRBV6-6 to TRBJ1-2; TRBD1 aligns across 10 bases. The germline gives CDR1 MNHNY, CDR2 SVGAGI (reference sequence). The V gene end was trimmed by 5 bases and the J gene end by 6 bases; junction bases not matched to a gene: 9. CDR3 length equals 15 residues. The CDR3 reads CASSKPGTGAHGYTF. CDR3 coding DNA: TGTGCCAGCAGTAAGCCCGGGACAGGGGCACATGGCTACACCTTC.

J is TRBJ2-2 and V is TRBV7-9; 7 nucleotides match TRBD2. The CDR3 extends over 16 amino acids. V lost 6 bases, J lost 6 bases, and 13 bases stayed unmatched. Germline loops: CDR1 SEHNR, CDR2 FQNEAQ (reference sequence). Written as DNA, the CDR3 is TGTGCCAGCAGTTCCGGGGAGGGCCTTAACCCCGGGGAGCTGTTTTTT. It yields the protein CASSSGEGLNPGELFF.

J is TRBJ1-2 and V is TRBV19; 7 positions match TRBD1. The germline V gene has CDR1 LNHDA and CDR2 SQIVND (reference sequence). This CDR3 is built from 16 residues. Trimming at V came to 6 bases and at J to 5 bases, leaving 15 bases not matched to a gene. Here the CDR3 reads CASRATSRGYEYGYTF. The DNA for the CDR3 is TGTGCCAGTAGAGCAACCTCCAGGGGGTATGAGTATGGCTACACCTTC.

This clone was seen a single time. The J gene is TRBJ2-5, the V gene TRBV6-5, with 7 bases fitting TRBD1. Germline CDR1 MNHEY, CDR2 SVGAGI. J gave up 5 bases and V 6 bases, and 12 bases lay outside the gene matches. This CDR3 comprises 15 residues. CDR3 DNA: TGTGCCAGCAGCCAGGACAGGAGGAGTCTGGAGACCCAGTACTTC. Its protein product is CASSQDRRSLETQYF.

V gene TRBV30 combines with J gene TRBJ2-4; TRBD2 is a possible D gene (7 bases). CDR1 and CDR2 from the germline V gene are GTSNPN and SVGIG (reference sequence). There are 16 residues in the CDR3. With 3 bases removed from V and 5 bases from J, the gap between germline ends came to 20 bases. The CDR3 sequence: CAWSEGGPGFQNIQYF. The CDR3 coding sequence is TGTGCCTGGAGCGAGGGGGGGCCGGGTTTCCAAAACATTCAGTACTTC.

The chain employs TRBV18 and TRBJ2-7; D call uncertain. V was clipped by 2 bases and J by 0 bases, with 8 bases between them. Germline CDR1 KGHSH, CDR2 LQKENI. The CDR3 length is 14 residues. The CDR3 DNA reads as TGTGCCAGCTCACCAGGGCAGGTCTCCTACGAGCAGTACTTC. It encodes CASSPGQVSYEQYF.

This sequence joins TRBV18 and TRBJ2-7, with D perhaps matching TRBD2 (5 bases). Per germline, CDR1 KGHSH and CDR2 LQKENI. This CDR3 has 15 residues. With 3 bases removed from V and 2 bases from J, the gap between germline ends came to 14 bases. The DNA of the CDR3 is TGTGCCAGCTCACCGGGAGTCACGGAAGCCTACGAGCAGTACTTC. It yields the protein CASSPGVTEAYEQYF. The entire variable domain, with the rest obtained from reference TRBV18 and TRBJ2-7, is as follows: NAGVMQNPRHLVRRRGQEARLRCSPMKGHSHVYWYRQLPEEGLKFMVYLQKENIIDESGMPKERFSAEFPKEGPSILRIQQVVRGDSAAYFCASSPGVTEAYEQYFGPGTRLTVT.

This chain connects TRBV7-9 to TRBJ2-1; 14 bases agree with TRBD2. The V segment lost 3 bases and the J segment 9 bases; nucleotides outside the gene matches: 10. The germline gives CDR1 SEHNR, CDR2 FQNEAQ (reference sequence). There are 17 residues in the CDR3. The CDR3 sequence: CASSFWGTSGRWAEQFF. The DNA of the CDR3 is TGTGCCAGCAGCTTTTGGGGGACTAGCGGGAGATGGGCTGAGCAGTTCTTC.

The V gene is TRBV2, the J gene TRBJ2-7; the match to TRBD1 covers 7 bases. CDR1 SNHLY and CDR2 FYNNEI come from the germline V gene. This CDR3 region has 14 residues. V gave up 5 bases and J gave up 3 bases; unmatched junction bases: 7. Here the CDR3 reads CASSPDRVGYEQYF. The CDR3 region has the DNA TGTGCCAGCAGTCCAGACAGGGTAGGCTACGAGCAGTACTTC.

In its sample, this clone was seen once. The genes are TRBV2 and TRBJ1-4, with D unclear. CDR1 and CDR2 from the germline V gene are SNHLY and FYNNEI. CDR3 length: 14 amino acids. With 4 bases removed from V and 6 bases from J, the gap between germline ends came to 12 bases. The CDR3 protein is CASSAEWIDEKLFF. The CDR3 DNA is TGTGCCAGCAGTGCAGAGTGGATAGATGAAAAACTGTTTTTT.

The chain couples TRBV2 to TRBJ1-5, with a possible D match to TRBD1 (6 bases). The germline V and J ends were trimmed by 6 bases and 2 bases, with 14 bases remaining between them. CDR3 length: 15 residues. In germline, CDR1 is SNHLY, CDR2 FYNNEI. The CDR3 DNA sequence: TGTGCCAGCAGAATGAATACAGGGCGCAATCAGCCCCAGCATTTT. Protein: CASRMNTGRNQPQHF. Based on the CDR3 plus reference TRBV2 and TRBJ1-5, the full variable domain is EPEVTQTPSHQVTQMGQEVILRCVPISNHLYFYWYRQILGQKVEFLVSFYNNEISEKSEIFDDQFSVERPDGSNFTLKIRSTKLEDSAMYFCASRMNTGRNQPQHFGDGTRLSIL.

The CDR3 reads CASHLLPPGEKLFF. CDR3 in DNA: TGTGCCAGCCATCTACTCCCTCCCGGTGAAAAACTGTTTTTT. The chain is built from TRBV19 and TRBJ1-4; unclear D gene. Germline V gene data show CDR1 as LNHDA and CDR2 as SQIVND (reference sequence). V lost 9 bases and J 7 bases, leaving 18 bases between the germline ends. This CDR3 comprises 14 residues.

This sequence joins TRBV10-3 and TRBJ1-3; D possibly corresponds to TRBD1 (5 bases). Between the trimmed V and J ends, which lost 10 bases and 0 bases, there was a span of 10 bases. Germline lookup yields CDR1 ENHRY and CDR2 SYGVKD. CDR3 length: 13 residues. The CDR3 nucleotides read TGTGCCACCCAGGGCCTCTCTGGAAACACCATATATTTT. Translated, it gives CATQGLSGNTIYF.